The sequence of this TCR beta chain was determined in a study of blood T cell repertoires in COVID-19. Study-level background: Whether acute or convalescent, the COVID-19 samples came from the United States, Italy and Spain.

Original processing notes: Estimation of nucleated cell counts relied on the amplification of reference gene primers. Here immunoSEQ multiplex PCR was the method, and the copy in TCRdb shows in-frame clones only, minus some. V and J calls and clone size are those listed in that table; D and trimming were worked out from the DNA. The sample has approximately 17,000 clones, approximately 89% seen once. Trimming cost V 0 bases and J 0 bases, with 12 bases left between them. Germline CDR1 is LGHNA and CDR2 is YSLEER. This CDR3 has 17 amino acids. The sample consisted of PBMCs or T cells enriched from blood (not recorded which). The rearrangement uses TRBV4-3 and TRBJ2-4, with a weak D call TRBD1 (6 bases). This clonotype was obtained from a woman in her twenties or thirties who had recovered from COVID-19. The chain's CDR3 is CASSQDPGVGAKNIQYF. The CDR3 region has the DNA TGCGCCAGCAGCCAAGATCCAGGGGTTGGAGCCAAAAACATTCAGTACTTC.